This T cell receptor beta chain was recorded in a study of T cell responses to AZD1222 COVID-19 vaccine. Overall study results and limits: The study found Spike-specific TCR breadth and depth rose after two AZD1222 doses. Vaccine-associated CD4 TCRs spanned spike, dominant at 160-218 and 743-854. Repertoire collection took place solely once the T cell response had peaked.

Clones were read by immunoSEQ multiplex PCR, and TCRdb kept only the in-frame ones, dropping some. The sample lists 110,000 or so clones; 88% were seen once. V shed 7 bases and J shed 8 bases, with 9 bases lying between them. The CDR3 runs to 11 residues. Germline values: CDR1 SGHAT, CDR2 FQNNGV. Turning to this clone: Its specificity is unknown.

The study pooled second doses at about 4 or about 12 weeks. This receptor was taken from an adult who received the AZD1222 COVID-19 vaccine. Sample: peripheral blood, taken 28 days after the second AZD1222 dose. The chain employs TRBV11-2 and TRBJ2-1; possibly TRBD1 for D (6 bases). The CDR3 protein is CASTGVYEQFF. The CDR3 DNA is TGTGCCAGCACAGGGGTATATGAGCAGTTCTTC.